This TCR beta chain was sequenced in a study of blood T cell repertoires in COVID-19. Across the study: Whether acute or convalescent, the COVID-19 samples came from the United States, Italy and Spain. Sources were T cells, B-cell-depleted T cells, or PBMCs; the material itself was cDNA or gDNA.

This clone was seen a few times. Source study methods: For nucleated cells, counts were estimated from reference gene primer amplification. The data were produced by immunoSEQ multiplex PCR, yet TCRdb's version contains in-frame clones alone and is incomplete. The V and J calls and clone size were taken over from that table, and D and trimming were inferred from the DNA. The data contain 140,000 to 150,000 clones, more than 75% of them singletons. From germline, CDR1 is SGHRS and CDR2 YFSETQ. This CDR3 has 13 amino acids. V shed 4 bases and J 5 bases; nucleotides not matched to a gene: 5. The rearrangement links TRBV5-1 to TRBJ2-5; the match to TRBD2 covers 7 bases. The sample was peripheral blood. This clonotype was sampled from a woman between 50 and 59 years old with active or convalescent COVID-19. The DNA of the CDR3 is TGCGCCAGCAGCCTGACTAGCTGGGAGACCCAGTACTTC. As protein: CASSLTSWETQYF.